These T cell receptor beta chains were read from a single sample in a study of circulating CD8 cells and anti-PD-1 response in melanoma. TCRdb used MiXCR to reprocess the reads, holding one entry per CDR3 protein. The sample lists 300 to 450 distinct CDR3 sequences; more than 5% were seen once. Material: CD8+ T cells from PBMCs, obtained at baseline or after one month of anti-PD-1 therapy (not recorded which). These TCRs come from a human donor with melanoma. CDR3s include the opening cysteine and the closing phenylalanine or tryptophan. The D gene is left open where the match is weak. The listing skips clone size in some rows; elsewhere it reads once, few, many or a size class.

v_call,d_call,cdr3_length,clone_size,j_call,cdr3_aa,cdr3_nt
TRBV28,TRBD1,15,medium-sized,TRBJ2-3,CASTPGTGGTDTQYF,TGTGCCAGCACCCCCGGGACAGGGGGAACAGATACGCAGTATTTT
TRBV19,.,13,large,TRBJ1-1,CASSMWVATEAFF,TGTGCCAGTAGTATGTGGGTGGCCACTGAAGCTTTCTTT
TRBV27,.,13,large,TRBJ2-5,CASSLGAYETQYF,TGTGCCAGCAGTTTAGGGGCCTACGAGACCCAGTACTTC
TRBV28,.,14,few,TRBJ2-7,CASSSRLVPYEQCF,TGTGCCAGCAGTTCCAGACTAGTTCCCTACGAGCAGTGCTTC
TRBV13,TRBD2,16,few,TRBJ2-3,CASSLGVAGATDTQYF,TGTGCCAGCAGCTTAGGGGTAGCGGGGGCCACAGATACGCAGTATTTT
TRBV20-1,.,13,medium-sized,TRBJ1-1,CSADDLGSTEAFF,TGCAGTGCCGATGACCTGGGGAGCACTGAAGCTTTCTTT
TRBV2,TRBD1,18,large,TRBJ2-6,CARGLPGQGMSGANVLTF,TGTGCCAGGGGACTACCGGGACAGGGAATGTCTGGGGCCAACGTCCTGACTTTC
TRBV15,TRBD2,16,large,TRBJ2-5,CATSRDGGLASETQYF,TGTGCCACCAGCAGAGATGGGGGACTAGCTTCGGAGACCCAGTACTTC
TRBV18,.,18,large,TRBJ2-1,CASSPGGEGVNSYNEQFF,TGTGCCAGCTCCCCCGGGGGCGAGGGCGTTAATTCCTACAATGAGCAGTTCTTC
TRBV27,TRBD2,15,large,TRBJ2-3,CASSPRTSGLDTQYF,TGTGCCAGCAGTCCCCGGACTAGCGGATTAGATACGCAGTATTTT
TRBV12-5,.,15,large,TRBJ1-5,CASGSGWGGNQPQHF,TGTGCTAGTGGCTCCGGATGGGGTGGCAATCAGCCCCAGCATTTT
TRBV27,.,13,large,TRBJ2-7,CASSWGIYYEQYF,TGTGCCAGCAGTTGGGGCATATACTACGAGCAGTACTTC
TRBV6-6,TRBD1,14,hyperexpanded,TRBJ2-7,CASSADRGWYEQYF,TGTGCCAGCAGTGCGGACAGGGGATGGTACGAGCAGTACTTC
TRBV7-6,.,16,few,TRBJ1-6,CASSPYDQGYNSPLHF,TGTGCCAGCAGCCCATACGATCAAGGATATAATTCACCCCTCCACTTT
TRBV7-8,.,12,medium-sized,TRBJ2-4,CASSAERNIQYF,TGTGCCAGCAGCGCAGAGCGAAACATTCAGTACTTC
TRBV7-2,.,14,large,TRBJ2-7,CASSSGPKIYEQYF,TGTGCCAGCAGCTCCGGACCAAAAATTTACGAGCAGTACTTC
TRBV7-2,TRBD1,17,large,TRBJ2-3,CASSSDPGGRGTDTQYF,TGTGCCAGCAGCTCGGATCCAGGGGGAAGGGGCACAGATACGCAGTATTTT
TRBV27,TRBD2,14,.,TRBJ2-7,CASSLTREAGEQYF,TGTGCCAGCAGCCTGACTCGGGAGGCCGGAGAGCAGTACTTC
TRBV27,.,14,large,TRBJ1-1,CASSLLGENTEAFF,TGTGCCAGCAGTTTATTAGGGGAGAACACTGAAGCTTTCTTT
TRBV19,.,13,large,TRBJ2-1,CASTDITGNEQFF,TGTGCCAGTACCGATATCACGGGAAATGAGCAGTTCTTC
TRBV19,.,14,.,TRBJ2-7,CASSLDTRSYEQYF,TGTGCCAGTAGTCTGGACACGCGATCCTACGAGCAGTACTTC
TRBV19,TRBD1,13,.,TRBJ1-2,CATTGGLNYGYTF,TGTGCCACGACAGGGGGGCTTAACTATGGCTACACCTTC
TRBV7-3,TRBD1,16,large,TRBJ2-1,CASSLTTGPINNEQFF,TGTGCCAGCAGCTTGACGACAGGGCCTATCAACAATGAGCAGTTCTTC
TRBV19,.,16,.,TRBJ2-2,CASSFSLSANTGELFF,TGTGCCAGTAGTTTTTCTTTGTCCGCAAACACCGGGGAGCTGTTTTTT
TRBV19,.,15,large,TRBJ1-2,CASSIAGFWDYGYTF,TGTGCCAGTAGTATAGCTGGGTTCTGGGACTATGGCTACACCTTC
TRBV12-3/TRBV12-4,.,13,large,TRBJ1-4,CASRTGHREKLFF,TGTGCCAGCAGGACGGGACACCGCGAAAAACTGTTTTTT
TRBV7-2,TRBD1,15,large,TRBJ2-7,CASSLVGGSAYEQYF,TGTGCCAGCAGCTTAGTAGGGGGCTCCGCCTACGAGCAGTACTTC
TRBV5-1,.,16,.,TRBJ2-1,CASSPEDASSYNEQFF,TGCGCCAGCAGCCCGGAGGACGCTAGCTCCTACAATGAGCAGTTCTTC
TRBV14,.,14,large,TRBJ2-2,CASSQVGNTGELFF,TGTGCCAGCAGCCAAGTTGGGAACACCGGGGAGCTGTTTTTT
TRBV19,.,13,.,TRBJ2-3,CATSTASTDTQYF,TGTGCCACCTCGACCGCTAGCACAGATACGCAGTATTTT
TRBV27,.,14,large,TRBJ2-7,CASSLGRSSYEQYF,TGTGCCAGCAGTTTAGGACGGAGCTCCTACGAGCAGTACTTC
TRBV5-4,.,14,.,TRBJ1-2,CASSLRTEVYGYTF,TGTGCCAGCAGCTTGAGGACGGAGGTCTATGGCTACACCTTC
TRBV19,.,11,large,TRBJ2-1,CASSTYNEQFF,TGTGCCAGTAGCACATACAATGAGCAGTTCTTC
TRBV29-1,.,12,medium-sized,TRBJ2-7,CSVEWGGHEQYF,TGCAGCGTTGAGTGGGGTGGCCACGAGCAGTACTTC
TRBV12-3/TRBV12-4,TRBD2,14,few,TRBJ2-1,CATDERGLSDEQFF,TGTGCCACCGATGAGCGGGGGCTTTCCGATGAGCAGTTCTTC
TRBV7-3,TRBD2,14,medium-sized,TRBJ2-3,CASLTPSGGDTQYF,TGTGCCAGCTTAACCCCTAGCGGGGGGGATACGCAGTATTTT
TRBV28,.,11,large,TRBJ2-7,CASATGYEQYF,TGTGCCAGCGCAACAGGGTACGAGCAGTACTTC
TRBV4-3,.,13,large,TRBJ2-7,CASSHATGNEQYF,TGCGCCAGCAGCCACGCGACCGGGAACGAGCAGTACTTC
TRBV9,.,16,medium-sized,TRBJ2-1,CASSLLTGSSYNEQFF,TGTGCCAGCAGCCTCCTCACAGGGAGCTCCTACAATGAGCAGTTCTTC
TRBV12-3/TRBV12-4,.,15,.,TRBJ2-1,CASSLSSPSYNEQFF,TGTGCCAGCAGTTTGAGTAGCCCCTCCTACAATGAGCAGTTCTTC
TRBV19,.,13,large,TRBJ1-1,CASTLGGHTEAFF,TGTGCCAGTACCCTGGGGGGCCACACTGAAGCTTTCTTT
TRBV6-1,.,14,few,TRBJ2-7,CASTISPHKYEQYF,TGTGCCAGCACCATCAGTCCCCACAAGTACGAGCAGTACTTC